This T cell receptor beta chain was captured by sequencing in a study of regulatory T cells in long-lasting Graves disease (dated by TCRdb to the early 2020s). In the study overall: Patients with newly diagnosed Graves' disease had been on antithyroid drugs for under 3 months. The study was registered as a clinical trial and conducted in China. Peripheral blood TCR sequencing and RNA sequencing compared persistent Graves' disease patients with newly diagnosed Graves' disease patients. TCR sequencing covered around 13 persistent and 20 newly diagnosed Graves' disease patients, some 33 samples in total. Results the study describes overall, beyond this receptor: As a limitation, the authors acknowledged that the small sample size may reduce accuracy. Compared with newly diagnosed patients, patients with persistent Graves' disease had lower TCR Shannon entropy and fewer highly expanded clones, which suggests clonal expansion. Sequencing and analysis were limited to the TCR beta chain. Because the primary lesion, thyroid tissue, could not be accessed, the study looked at peripheral blood alone. Patients with persistent disease shared more public clonotypes (around 2,500) than newly diagnosed patients did (approximately 1,000). Preferential use of TRBV28, TRBJ1-2 and TRBJ2-5 was observed in persistent disease, whereas TRBV20-1 and TRBJ2-1 were favored in newly diagnosed disease.

The library was prepared using multiplex PCR. The data were produced on an Illumina HiSeq 4000. TCR beta libraries were built with iRepertoire HTBI primers and Arm-PCR amplification of CDR3 regions. Before sequencing, the PCR products underwent gel purification. The authors' analysis ran thus. Across samples, 62 TRBV and roughly 13 TRBJ segments were identified and used for gene usage analysis of CDR3 amino acid clonotypes. COPE and FqMerger were used to merge filtered high-quality paired reads into contigs. BLAST was used to align contigs to IMGT TRBV, TRBD and TRBJ reference genes, with CDR3 defined following IMGT. Any clonotype with a frequency above 0.1% was counted as a highly expanded clone. Shannon entropy was used to measure repertoire diversity, and the Gini coefficient was used to measure V-J evenness. Public clonotypes were defined as clonotypes shared by more than one individual. TCRdb reanalyzed the raw reads on its own, using fastp at Q25 for trimming and MiXCR for clone calling, and kept in-frame beta chains. Under each unique CDR3 protein, matching rows form one entry showing the most common genes and DNA. These V and J calls originate from TCRdb's pipeline instead of the authors' own analysis. This sample holds some 220,000 distinct CDR3 sequences; less than 20% were observed only once. Of the sample, 10% to 15% is held by the ten largest clones.

Measured from the cysteine to the phenylalanine, the CDR3 is 14 residues long. CDR3 DNA only is kept here, 42 bases in frame from base 1. Reading the germline V gene gives CDR1 SGHTA and CDR2 FQGTGA. V sheds 2 bases and J sheds 10 bases, leaving 12 bases between their ends. In the paper's terms, the time point label means: newly diagnosed GD, antithyroid drugs for less than 3 months. RNA was extracted from PBMCs in TRIzol for both TCR sequencing and RNA sequencing. Graves' disease was diagnosed according to American Thyroid Association guidelines. Recruitment of patients was carried out at an endocrinology department in Xi'an, China. Each patient gave approximately 10 milliliters of peripheral blood, collected in an EDTA anticoagulant tube. Ficoll Paque Plus density gradient separation was used to isolate PBMCs, and no further T cell sorting was performed. RNA quality was checked with an Agilent 2100 Bioanalyzer and agarose gel, and concentration with a NanoDrop 2000.

About this clonotype: It has no known antigen specificity. The sample holds no much larger clone one base away, and base qualities are not on file.

These records were also assigned to another study, of T cells in Graves' hyperthyroidism and ophthalmopathy. As the second publication notes: Stable Graves' hyperthyroidism was defined as the absence of progression to ophthalmopathy over 18 months of follow-up. Hyperthyroidism patients were newly diagnosed, had a disease duration of under 2 months, and were aged 18 to 65 years. Patients with uncontrolled infections, other autoimmune diseases, pregnancy or lactation were excluded. Diagnoses were established on the basis of clinical symptoms, serum thyroxine and TRAb, thyroid ultrasound, and orbital computed tomography. For the first round of RT-PCR on the TCR CDR3, the HTBI primer set was used together with the Qiagen OneStep RT-PCR kit. Most expanded thyroid clonotypes (frequency above 0.001) were also detected in blood, a finding suggesting that blood repertoires may reflect thyroid immune responses. A 13 V-J signature model separated ophthalmopathy from stable hyperthyroidism, with approximately 87% sensitivity and roughly 82% specificity in cross-validation and 80%/75% in testing. In validation, progression to ophthalmopathy was predicted by the model with 55% to 71% sensitivity and roughly 76% specificity, a median of 6.5 months before onset. A discovery cohort of about 100 patients, approximately 45 with Graves' ophthalmopathy and about 58 with stable Graves' hyperthyroidism, was used to find distinguishing TCR V-J signatures. Prospective prediction of ophthalmopathy was tested in an independent validation cohort of 18 to 20 hyperthyroidism patients and 15 to 17 patients who later progressed to ophthalmopathy. The 100 discovery patients were randomly split 7:3 into training and test sets. The study also compared thyroid tissue and blood T-cell repertoires from a handful of Graves' hyperthyroidism patients. After sampling, hyperthyroidism patients received methimazole starting at 30 mg daily, and ophthalmopathy patients received high-dose intravenous methylprednisolone. A second multiplex PCR round built the libraries, followed by size selection and purification. Paired-end sequencing of the libraries was performed with 100 bp reads on an Illumina HiSeq2000. SOAPnuke was used to process the raw data, removing reads that contained adapters or uncalled bases, had a mean Phred below 15, or lacked an exact match to the constant primer or identifier. High-quality paired reads were merged using COPE v1.2.5, and each unique nucleotide sequence was defined as a clonotype. MiTCR v1.1 was used to align clonotypes to the IMGT TRBV, TRBD and TRBJ reference segments. The analysis included only V-J combinations with a frequency above 0.0001, which together covered approximately 99% of the repertoires. The TCS score was defined as F50 (clonal expansion) divided by E x V (chaos), with BLOSUM62-based TCRdist calculated between CDR3 peptides within each V-J. Welch's t-statistics and random forest reduced 450 to 600 V-J features to 13, which were used in a naive Bayes classifier (R e1071). No statistical method was used to set the sample size in advance, and investigators knew the group allocation. According to the paper, TCR Vbeta CDR3 sequencing was carried out on 135 peripheral blood samples, which came from under 50 ophthalmopathy, 75 or so hyperthyroidism and some 17 progressor patients.

This receptor was obtained from a woman in her 30s with Graves disease. Donor details come from another sample of the same person, matched by shared clones. This specimen was peripheral blood mononuclear cells (PBMCs), taken at new diagnosis, from a patient treated with antithyroid drugs. The rearrangement combines TRBV7-3 with TRBJ1-6, with a tentative D gene TRBD1 over 6 matching bases. The bases are TGTGCCAGCAGCTTACAGGGGAGTTTGTCACCCCTCCACTTT. Its coded protein is CASSLQGSLSPLHF.